Shown below are 15 T cell receptor beta chains from a single sample sequenced in a study of cytomegalovirus exposure and HLA in healthy donors. PCR primers comprised 60 Vbeta and 13 Jbeta primers. The repertoire was sequenced with immunoSEQ multiplex PCR; TCRdb's copy has only in-frame clones and lacks some. The sample shows 55,000 to 80,000 clones, more than 70% of them seen only once. Sequencing used PBMCs. These TCRs come from a man aged 40-49 years in good health and CMV-seronegative.

The rearrangement links TRBV6-1 to TRBJ1-6; no firm D call. The CDR3 totals 15 residues. V was shortened by 5 bases and J by 6 bases, with 14 bases between the two germline ends. Germline V gene lookup returns CDR1 MNHNS and CDR2 SASEGT. This CDR3 is CASSPREAPNSPLHF. CDR3 DNA: TGTGCCAGCAGTCCCCGGGAGGCCCCTAATTCACCCCTCCACTTT.

The rearrangement uses TRBV10-1 and TRBJ2-4; 7 bases are shared with TRBD1. V dropped 2 bases and J dropped 0; count of bases not matched to a gene: 1. Germline V lookup: CDR1 WNHNN, CDR2 SYGVQD (reference sequence). This CDR3 is 15 amino acids long. For the CDR3, the DNA is TGCGCCAGCAGTGAGGGGACAGTAGCCAAAAACATTCAGTACTTC. Residues: CASSEGTVAKNIQYF.

Concerning this clone itself: Other DNA sequences in this specimen translate into the identical CDR3. The chain is built from TRBV11-3 and TRBJ2-5, with 8 bases that match TRBD1. The CDR3 consists of 13 residues. The germline V gene has CDR1 SGHNT and CDR2 YENEEA. The V and J ends lost 5 bases and 5 bases, in that order; junction bases with no gene match: 4. CDR3 in DNA: TGTGCCAGCAGCCCCCGGACAGGGGAGACCCAGTACTTC. Translation gives CASSPRTGETQYF.

V and J are TRBV2 and TRBJ2-7; tentative D call: TRBD1 (6 bases). Germline V gene sequence: CDR1 SNHLY, CDR2 FYNNEI. Trimming removed 8 bases at V and 1 base at J, with 21 bases between. CDR3 length: 16 amino acids. CDR3: CASLGTTRDISYEQYF. The DNA of the CDR3 is TGTGCCAGCTTGGGTACCACCCGGGACATTTCCTACGAGCAGTACTTC.

CDR3 sequence (DNA): TGTGCCAGCAGCCTACAGGGCCGCTATGGCTACACCTTC. Protein product: CASSLQGRYGYTF. V and J are TRBV14 and TRBJ1-2; maybe TRBD1 (6 bases). The CDR3 totals 13 residues. Per germline, CDR1 SGHDN and CDR2 FVKESK. V was clipped by 4 bases and J by 4 bases, with 10 bases between them.

The gene calls are TRBV14 and TRBJ2-5; D gene uncertain. V dropped 1 base and J dropped 12 bases, with 9 bases sitting between them. The germline V gene has CDR1 SGHDN and CDR2 FVKESK. The CDR3 runs 11 residues. CDR3 amino acids: CASSQGPGKYF. Here the CDR3 DNA reads TGTGCCAGCAGCCAAGGCCCAGGAAAGTACTTC.

This chain connects TRBV11-2 to TRBJ2-5; a possible D gene is TRBD2 (7 bases). The CDR3 runs to 16 residues. V gave up 7 bases and J gave up 1 base, with 19 bases separating them. The germline V gene encodes CDR1 SGHAT and CDR2 FQNNGV. The CDR3 is CASTQTREGGQETQYF. The CDR3 bases are TGTGCCAGCACCCAGACGAGGGAGGGGGGCCAAGAGACCCAGTACTTC.

This clone was seen only once. V and J are TRBV19 and TRBJ2-5, with D hard to call. Germline V gives CDR1 LNHDA, CDR2 SQIVND (reference sequence). This CDR3 has 14 residues. The V gene lost 9 bases and the J gene lost 5 bases, with 19 bases spanning the gap. This CDR3 reads CASRQLSNPETQYF. CDR3 sequence (DNA): TGTGCCAGCCGACAACTCTCAAACCCGGAGACCCAGTACTTC.

The chain carries TRBV28 and TRBJ2-5; the match to TRBD2 covers 7 bases. This CDR3 region has 15 residues. The junction had 9 bases not matched to a gene; V was cut back by 3 bases and J by 5 bases. CDR1 is MDHEN and CDR2 is SYDVKM in the germline V gene. The CDR3 region has the DNA TGTGCCAGCAGTTTCGGGGCGGGAGTAAAGGAGACCCAGTACTTC. Its translation is CASSFGAGVKETQYF.

The chain links TRBV5-6 to TRBJ2-7, with D tentatively TRBD2 (7 bases). Germline V gives CDR1 SGHDT, CDR2 YYEEEE. The ends were cut back, 4 bases at V and 0 bases at J, with 17 bases in the middle. This CDR3 comprises 16 residues. In DNA form, the CDR3 reads TGTGCCAGCAGCCATTATTTCGGGGGGCCCTCCTACGAGCAGTACTTC. This encodes CASSHYFGGPSYEQYF.

V usage is TRBV11-2 and J usage is TRBJ2-1; D is unclear. Deletions cut 5 bases from V and 0 bases from J, with 17 bases between. The germline V gene has CDR1 SGHAT and CDR2 FQNNGV. The CDR3 is 17 residues long. CDR3 bases: TGTGCCAGCAGCCCGGTCTCCTCCCGAAGCTCCTACAATGAGCAGTTCTTC. Protein sequence: CASSPVSSRSSYNEQFF.

The gene calls are TRBV19 and TRBJ1-4; 9 bases match TRBD1. V dropped 7 bases and J dropped 8; count of bases not matched to a gene: 11. Per the germline V gene, CDR1 is LNHDA and CDR2 is SQIVND (reference sequence). This CDR3 comprises 15 residues. CDR3 amino acids: CASKNYRGREEKLFF. The DNA for the CDR3 is TGTGCCAGTAAAAACTACAGGGGGCGCGAGGAAAAACTGTTTTTT. Full variable domain (outside the CDR3, taken from reference TRBV19 and TRBJ1-4): DGGITQSPKYLFRKEGQNVTLSCEQNLNHDAMYWYRQDPGQGLRLIYYSQIVNDFQKGDIAEGYSVSREKKESFPLTVTSAQKNPTAFYLCASKNYRGREEKLFFGSGTQLSVL.

The chain joins TRBV7-2 to TRBJ1-1, with 10 bases lining up with TRBD1. The trim removed 4 bases at V and 6 bases at J, leaving 5 bases unmatched. The germline CDR1 and CDR2 sequences are SGHTA and FQGNSA. The CDR3 is 14 residues long. The CDR3 loop reads CASSSRQGAAEAFF. In DNA, the CDR3 is TGTGCCAGCAGCTCTCGACAGGGGGCCGCTGAAGCTTTCTTT.

V and J are TRBV9 and TRBJ1-1, with 12 bases that match TRBD1. The CDR3 length is 14 residues. After removal of 5 bases from V and 6 bases from J, the junction contained 5 bases not matched to a gene. Germline V gene lookup returns CDR1 SGDLS and CDR2 YYNGEE. CDR3 residues: CASSGGTGGSEAFF. As DNA, the CDR3 is TGTGCCAGCAGTGGCGGGACAGGGGGCTCTGAAGCTTTCTTT.

The rearrangement uses TRBV11-3 and TRBJ2-1; TRBD2 matches at 7 bases. CDR3 size: 16 residues. CDR1 and CDR2 (germline): SGHNT, YENEEA. V trimming: 5 bases; J trimming: 0 bases; junction bases outside the gene matches: 7. The CDR3: CASSESSGSSYNEQFF. CDR3 nucleotide sequence: TGTGCCAGCAGCGAGTCTAGCGGAAGCTCCTACAATGAGCAGTTCTTC.